The 5 T cell receptor beta chains below all came from one sample that was sequenced in a study of cytomegalovirus exposure and HLA in healthy donors. TCRdb's table, derived via immunoSEQ multiplex PCR, lists solely in-frame clones and lacks some. The sample includes 150,000 to 200,000 clones, approximately 84% seen only once; the top ten take 2.5% to 3%. The sequencing input was PBMCs. These receptor sequences come from a woman aged 18-29 years in good health and CMV-seropositive.

This chain connects TRBV6-1 to TRBJ1-1; no clear D. The germline V and J ends were trimmed by 4 bases and 5 bases, with 14 bases remaining between them. Germline values: CDR1 MNHNS, CDR2 SASEGT. The CDR3 has 14 residues. The chain's CDR3 is CASSGSVGGTEAFF. The CDR3 nucleotides are TGTGCCAGCAGTGGCTCGGTGGGCGGGACTGAAGCTTTCTTT.

This clone is a singleton in its sample. The chain employs TRBV15 and TRBJ1-2; the match to TRBD1 covers 8 bases. The J segment lost 5 bases and the V segment lost 7 bases, leaving 9 bases of the junction unmatched. Looked up from germline, CDR1 is LNHNV and CDR2 is YYDKDF (reference sequence). The CDR3 runs to 14 residues. The CDR3 region is CATKITGTGYGYTF. CDR3 coding DNA: TGTGCCACCAAAATAACCGGGACAGGATATGGCTACACCTTC.

V is TRBV19 and J is TRBJ2-1; 7 bases map to TRBD1. V trimming: 1 base; J trimming: 7 bases; junction bases outside the gene matches: 7. Germline CDR1 is LNHDA and CDR2 is SQIVND (reference sequence). The CDR3 runs to 15 residues. The CDR3 DNA follows: TGTGCCAGTAGTATAGGTCAGGGGGTTGATAATGAGCAGTTCTTC. The encoded protein is CASSIGQGVDNEQFF.

This chain connects TRBV5-6 to TRBJ2-1; D unclear. Germline V lookup: CDR1 SGHDT, CDR2 YYEEEE. V lost 4 bases to trimming and J lost 5 bases, with 10 bases between them. The CDR3 covers 13 residues. CDR3 nucleotides: TGTGCCAGCAGCGCCAACACCGACAATGAGCAGTTCTTC. The encoded protein is CASSANTDNEQFF.

The chain couples TRBV6-5 to TRBJ2-1, with D perhaps matching TRBD2 (6 bases). This CDR3 has 13 residues. Per germline, CDR1 MNHEY and CDR2 SVGAGI. The germline V and J ends were trimmed by 6 bases and 9 bases, with 15 bases remaining between them. The CDR3 DNA is TGTGCCAGCAGCCTCGATAGCGGTAGTGAGCAGTTCTTC. As protein: CASSLDSGSEQFF.